This TCR beta chain originates from a study of shared clonotypes between healthy human individuals. Study observations and caveats: Donors were few, which limited the genetic and exposure-history diversity represented. The four-donor shared clonotypes exceeded non-shared clonotypes in generation probability, with non-shared ones scoring lower. Naive subsets usually exceeded memory subsets in estimated richness.

This CDR3 contains 14 residues. CDR1 MNHEY and CDR2 SVGAGI come from the germline V gene. Trimming shortened V by 4 bases and J by 3 bases, and 10 bases separated the two germline ends. Sorted-subset replicate PCR reactions were performed with approximately 200 ng DNA, corresponding to tens of thousands of T cell genomes. Measured with immunoSEQ multiplex PCR; TCRdb has only the in-frame clones, and not every one. The table shows over a million clones, with around 97% occurring only once. Remarks on this clone: The antigen is undetermined.

This receptor was taken from a man aged 30 to 39 in good health. The J gene is TRBJ1-5, the V gene TRBV6-5; no reliable D call. Material: naive CD4+ T cells sorted from blood. Subset denoted: CD45RA+ positively selected. As DNA, the CDR3 is TGTGCCAGCAGTTCCACCTTATACAATCAGCCCCAGCATTTT. The encoded protein is CASSSTLYNQPQHF.